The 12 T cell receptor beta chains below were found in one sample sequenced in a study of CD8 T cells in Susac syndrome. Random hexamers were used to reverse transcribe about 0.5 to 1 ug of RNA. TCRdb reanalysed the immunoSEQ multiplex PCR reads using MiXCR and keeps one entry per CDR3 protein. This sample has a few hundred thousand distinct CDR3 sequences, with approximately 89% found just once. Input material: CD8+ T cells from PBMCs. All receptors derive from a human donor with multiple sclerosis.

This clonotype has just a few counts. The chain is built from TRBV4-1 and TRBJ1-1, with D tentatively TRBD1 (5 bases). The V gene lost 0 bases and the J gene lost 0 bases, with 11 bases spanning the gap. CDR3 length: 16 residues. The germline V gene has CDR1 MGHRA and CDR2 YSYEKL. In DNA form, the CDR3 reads TGCGCCAGCAGCCAAGACCGTGCAGGGATGAACACTGAAGCTTTCTTT. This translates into CASSQDRAGMNTEAFF.

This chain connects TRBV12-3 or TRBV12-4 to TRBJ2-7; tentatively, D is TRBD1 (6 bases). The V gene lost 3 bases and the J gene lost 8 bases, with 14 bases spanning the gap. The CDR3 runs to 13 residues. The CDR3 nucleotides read TGTGCCAGCAGTTTGGGGGCCATCTTAAAGCAGTACTTC. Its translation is CASSLGAILKQYF.

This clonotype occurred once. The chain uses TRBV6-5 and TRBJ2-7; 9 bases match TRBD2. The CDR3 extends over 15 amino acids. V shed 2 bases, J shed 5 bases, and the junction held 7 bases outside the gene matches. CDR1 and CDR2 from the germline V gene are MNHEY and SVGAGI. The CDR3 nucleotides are TGTGCCAGCAGTTACAGCGGGGGGTTGTTCCACGAGCAGTACTTC. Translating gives CASSYSGGLFHEQYF.

CDR3 in DNA: TGTGCCAGCAGCCCCGAGTCGAGCTCCTACAATGAGCAGTTCTTC. It translates to CASSPESSSYNEQFF. The chain joins TRBV12-3 or TRBV12-4 to TRBJ2-1; D is unclear. Trimming stripped 6 bases from V and 0 bases from J, with 12 bases between. This CDR3 has 15 residues.

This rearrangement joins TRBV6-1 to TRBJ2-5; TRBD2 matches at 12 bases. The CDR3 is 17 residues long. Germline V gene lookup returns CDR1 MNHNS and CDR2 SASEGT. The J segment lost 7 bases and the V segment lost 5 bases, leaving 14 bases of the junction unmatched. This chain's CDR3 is CASSKTSGSEWGVTQYF. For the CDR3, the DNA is TGTGCCAGCAGTAAGACTAGCGGGAGTGAGTGGGGAGTGACCCAGTACTTC.

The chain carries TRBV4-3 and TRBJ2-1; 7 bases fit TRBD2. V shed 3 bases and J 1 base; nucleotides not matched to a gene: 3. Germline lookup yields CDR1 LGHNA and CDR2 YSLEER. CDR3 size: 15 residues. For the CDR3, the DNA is TGCGCCAGCAGCCATCTAGCGGTTTCCTACAATGAGCAGTTCTTC. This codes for CASSHLAVSYNEQFF.

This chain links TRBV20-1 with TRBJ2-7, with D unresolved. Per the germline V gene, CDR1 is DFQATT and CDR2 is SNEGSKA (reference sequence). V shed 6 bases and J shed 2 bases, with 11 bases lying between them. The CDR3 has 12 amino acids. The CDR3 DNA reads TGCAGTGCCGAACATTTACCCTACGAGCAGTACTTC. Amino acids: CSAEHLPYEQYF.

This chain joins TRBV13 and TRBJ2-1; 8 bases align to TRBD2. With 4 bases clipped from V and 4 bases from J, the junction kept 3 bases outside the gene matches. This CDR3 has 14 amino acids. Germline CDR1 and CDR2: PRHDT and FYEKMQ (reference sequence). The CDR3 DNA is TGTGCCAGCAGCTACCGGGGGGGATACAATGAGCAGTTCTTC. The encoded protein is CASSYRGGYNEQFF. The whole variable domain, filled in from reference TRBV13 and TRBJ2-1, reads AAGVIQSPRHLIKEKRETATLKCYPIPRHDTVYWYQQGPGQDPQFLISFYEKMQSDKGSIPDRFSAQQFSDYHSELNMSSLELGDSALYFCASSYRGGYNEQFFGPGTRLTVL.

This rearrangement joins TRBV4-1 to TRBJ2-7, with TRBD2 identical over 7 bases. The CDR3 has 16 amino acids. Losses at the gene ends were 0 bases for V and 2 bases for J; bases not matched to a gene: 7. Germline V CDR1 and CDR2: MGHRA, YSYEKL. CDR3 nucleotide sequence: TGCGCCAGCAGCCAAGATTGGGGGGAGGGAACCTACGAGCAGTACTTC. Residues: CASSQDWGEGTYEQYF.

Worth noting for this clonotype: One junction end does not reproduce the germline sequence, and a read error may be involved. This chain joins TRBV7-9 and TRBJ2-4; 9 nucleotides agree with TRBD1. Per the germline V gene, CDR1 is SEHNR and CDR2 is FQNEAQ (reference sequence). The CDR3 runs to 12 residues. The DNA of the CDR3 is TGTGCCAGCAGCGCGGTCGGGGGACAGGGTAACTTC. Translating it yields CASSAVGGQGNF.

In nucleotides, the CDR3 is TGTGCCAGCATTGGGGATACGCAGTATTTT. Its protein product is CASIGDTQYF. The chain combines TRBV7-9 with TRBJ2-3; D is ambiguous. Germline V gene data show CDR1 as SEHNR and CDR2 as FQNEAQ (reference sequence). The CDR3 is made up of 10 amino acids. Trimming removed 7 bases at V and 6 bases at J, with 5 bases between.

This chain's CDR3 is CATSDHSGTGELFF. The DNA of the CDR3 is TGTGCCACCAGTGATCATAGCGGCACCGGGGAGCTGTTTTTT. The chain couples TRBV24-1 to TRBJ2-2, with a possible D match to TRBD2 (6 bases). Trimming cost V 3 bases and J 4 bases, with 8 bases left between them. The CDR3 has 14 residues. The germline V gene encodes CDR1 KGHDR and CDR2 SFDVKD.